Below, 10 T cell receptor beta chains from the same sample are listed, as sequenced in a study of T cell responses to AZD1222 COVID-19 vaccine. TCRdb keeps only in-frame clones here, not all; method: immunoSEQ multiplex PCR. The sample contains roughly 190,000 clones, roughly nine tenths of which appear only once. The material sequenced was peripheral blood, taken 28 days after the second AZD1222 dose. The receptor set was obtained from an adult who received the AZD1222 COVID-19 vaccine.

This chain uses TRBV30 with TRBJ1-2; D is unclear. V gave up 2 bases and J gave up 8 bases, with 12 bases separating them. This CDR3 is built from 12 residues. The germline V gene encodes CDR1 GTSNPN and CDR2 SVGIG (reference sequence). DNA of the CDR3: TGTGCCTGGAGTAAACAGACGGGGGGCTACACCTTC. Residues: CAWSKQTGGYTF. The full variable domain, in which reference TRBV30 and TRBJ1-2 provide the parts outside the CDR3, is SQTIHQWPATLVQPVGSPLSLECTVEGTSNPNLYWYRQAAGRGLQLLFYSVGIGQISSEVPQNLSASRPQDRQFILSSKKLLLSDSGFYLCAWSKQTGGYTFGSGTRLTVV.

The V call is TRBV6-6, the J call TRBJ2-4, with 8 bases aligning to TRBD2. This CDR3 has 15 amino acids. CDR1 and CDR2 from the germline V gene are MNHNY and SVGAGI (reference sequence). V dropped 6 bases and J dropped 5; count of bases not matched to a gene: 9. CDR3 bases: TGTGCCAGCAGCTCCCGGAGTAGCGGGGAAAACATTCAGTACTTC. Its translation: CASSSRSSGENIQYF.

For the CDR3, the DNA is TGTGCCAGTAGTCCAGGACTAGCGGGAGTCGAGGAGACCCAGTACTTC. It encodes CASSPGLAGVEETQYF. J is TRBJ2-5 and V is TRBV19, with TRBD2 identical over 13 bases. CDR1 LNHDA and CDR2 SQIVND come from the germline V gene (reference sequence). This CDR3 comprises 16 residues. Trimming at V came to 5 bases and at J to 5 bases, leaving 8 bases not matched to a gene.

The J gene is TRBJ2-2, the V gene TRBV19, with 8 bases identical to TRBD1. This CDR3 is 15 amino acids long. The V and J ends lost 5 bases and 6 bases, in that order; junction bases with no gene match: 8. The germline V gene has CDR1 LNHDA and CDR2 SQIVND (reference sequence). DNA for the CDR3: TGTGCCAGTAGTTTTAGGACAGGGCCCTCCGGGGAGCTGTTTTTT. Its protein product is CASSFRTGPSGELFF.

This clone has a single count. The gene calls are TRBV6-5 and TRBJ1-1; 7 bases match TRBD1. Unmatched junction bases numbered 7, after V lost 5 bases and J lost 4 bases. This CDR3 has 14 amino acids. Germline V gives CDR1 MNHEY, CDR2 SVGAGI. The CDR3 region is CASSKTGLSTEAFF. CDR3 nucleotide sequence: TGTGCCAGCAGTAAGACAGGGCTTAGCACTGAAGCTTTCTTT.

The chain employs TRBV10-2 and TRBJ1-6, with a possible D match to TRBD1 (6 bases). Germline assignment: CDR1 WSHSY and CDR2 SAAADI. Between the trimmed V and J ends, which lost 4 bases and 4 bases, there was a span of 17 bases. The CDR3 has 17 residues. The CDR3 sequence: CASSGERQGRYNSPLHF. CDR3 nucleotides: TGCGCCAGCAGTGGCGAGCGTCAGGGGCGATATAATTCACCCCTCCACTTT.

The chain links TRBV18 to TRBJ2-1, with D tentatively TRBD1 (8 bases). The germline V gene encodes CDR1 KGHSH and CDR2 LQKENI. V lost 3 bases and J lost 4, with 16 bases in between. The CDR3 is 16 residues long. CDR3 residues: CASSPGQGGVYNEQFF. Here the CDR3 DNA reads TGTGCCAGCTCACCCGGACAGGGAGGGGTGTACAATGAGCAGTTCTTC.

The chain couples TRBV7-2 to TRBJ1-1; 8 bases match TRBD1. The V gene's germline CDR1 is SGHTA and CDR2 FQGNSA. With 4 bases clipped from V and 10 bases from J, the junction kept 11 bases outside the gene matches. The CDR3 is made up of 14 amino acids. CDR3 protein: CASSYRGGLRVAFF. Here the CDR3 DNA reads TGTGCCAGCAGCTACAGGGGGGGCCTTAGGGTAGCTTTCTTT.

V gene TRBV6-5 combines with J gene TRBJ2-1, with D perhaps TRBD2 (6 bases). Trimming pared 6 bases from V and 1 base from J, leaving 13 bases between. Germline assignment: CDR1 MNHEY and CDR2 SVGAGI. The CDR3 length is 15 residues. CDR3 region: CASRLALRSYNEQFF. The CDR3 bases are TGTGCCAGCAGACTAGCTCTAAGGTCCTACAATGAGCAGTTCTTC.

This chain uses TRBV19 with TRBJ2-1, with a possible D match to TRBD2 (5 bases). Trimming removed 5 bases from V and 1 base from J, with 18 bases in between. CDR1 is LNHDA, CDR2 SQIVND, per germline (reference sequence). The CDR3 has 17 amino acids. The CDR3 protein is CASSFAGLLGSYNEQFF. CDR3 DNA sequence: TGTGCCAGTAGTTTCGCTGGACTTCTTGGGTCCTACAATGAGCAGTTCTTC.